A single sample is the source of the 3 T cell receptor beta chains below, sequenced in a study of a mutant IDH1 vaccine in newly diagnosed glioma. The data were produced by immunoSEQ multiplex PCR, yet TCRdb's version contains in-frame clones alone and is incomplete. The repertoire holds about 88,000 clones, with about four fifths as singletons. The time point: baseline, week 1 (first vaccination visit). Described treatment: pre-vaccination baseline after standard-of-care therapy. Specimen: PBMCs, collected from a glioma patient treated with radiotherapy, temozolomide or both. Receptor source: a man aged 35-49 years with glioma. Some clones in this sample may be carry-over from other donors' samples.

The CDR3 sequence: CSVQRRDWKADTQYF. CDR3 nucleotides: TGCAGCGTTCAGCGACGCGACTGGAAGGCAGATACGCAGTATTTT. V gene TRBV29-1 combines with J gene TRBJ2-3; D not certain. Deletions cut 5 bases from V and 4 bases from J, with 19 bases between. The CDR3 loop spans 15 amino acids. CDR1 SQVTM and CDR2 ANQGSEA come from the germline V gene.

The chain has TRBV20-1 and TRBJ1-1; D is perhaps TRBD1 (5 bases). CDR1 is DFQATT, CDR2 SNEGSKA, per germline (reference sequence). This CDR3 has 10 amino acids. CDR3 loop: CRWGEMEAFF. For the CDR3, the DNA is TGCAGGTGGGGGGAAATGGAAGCTTTCTTT.

The genes are TRBV4-1 and TRBJ1-5, with no clear D. CDR3 length: 15 amino acids. Germline V lookup: CDR1 MGHRA, CDR2 YSYEKL. With 3 bases removed from V and 4 bases from J, the gap between germline ends came to 13 bases. Here the CDR3 reads CASSQSQVINQPQHF. CDR3 nucleotides: TGCGCCAGCAGCCAGTCGCAGGTGATTAATCAGCCCCAGCATTTT.